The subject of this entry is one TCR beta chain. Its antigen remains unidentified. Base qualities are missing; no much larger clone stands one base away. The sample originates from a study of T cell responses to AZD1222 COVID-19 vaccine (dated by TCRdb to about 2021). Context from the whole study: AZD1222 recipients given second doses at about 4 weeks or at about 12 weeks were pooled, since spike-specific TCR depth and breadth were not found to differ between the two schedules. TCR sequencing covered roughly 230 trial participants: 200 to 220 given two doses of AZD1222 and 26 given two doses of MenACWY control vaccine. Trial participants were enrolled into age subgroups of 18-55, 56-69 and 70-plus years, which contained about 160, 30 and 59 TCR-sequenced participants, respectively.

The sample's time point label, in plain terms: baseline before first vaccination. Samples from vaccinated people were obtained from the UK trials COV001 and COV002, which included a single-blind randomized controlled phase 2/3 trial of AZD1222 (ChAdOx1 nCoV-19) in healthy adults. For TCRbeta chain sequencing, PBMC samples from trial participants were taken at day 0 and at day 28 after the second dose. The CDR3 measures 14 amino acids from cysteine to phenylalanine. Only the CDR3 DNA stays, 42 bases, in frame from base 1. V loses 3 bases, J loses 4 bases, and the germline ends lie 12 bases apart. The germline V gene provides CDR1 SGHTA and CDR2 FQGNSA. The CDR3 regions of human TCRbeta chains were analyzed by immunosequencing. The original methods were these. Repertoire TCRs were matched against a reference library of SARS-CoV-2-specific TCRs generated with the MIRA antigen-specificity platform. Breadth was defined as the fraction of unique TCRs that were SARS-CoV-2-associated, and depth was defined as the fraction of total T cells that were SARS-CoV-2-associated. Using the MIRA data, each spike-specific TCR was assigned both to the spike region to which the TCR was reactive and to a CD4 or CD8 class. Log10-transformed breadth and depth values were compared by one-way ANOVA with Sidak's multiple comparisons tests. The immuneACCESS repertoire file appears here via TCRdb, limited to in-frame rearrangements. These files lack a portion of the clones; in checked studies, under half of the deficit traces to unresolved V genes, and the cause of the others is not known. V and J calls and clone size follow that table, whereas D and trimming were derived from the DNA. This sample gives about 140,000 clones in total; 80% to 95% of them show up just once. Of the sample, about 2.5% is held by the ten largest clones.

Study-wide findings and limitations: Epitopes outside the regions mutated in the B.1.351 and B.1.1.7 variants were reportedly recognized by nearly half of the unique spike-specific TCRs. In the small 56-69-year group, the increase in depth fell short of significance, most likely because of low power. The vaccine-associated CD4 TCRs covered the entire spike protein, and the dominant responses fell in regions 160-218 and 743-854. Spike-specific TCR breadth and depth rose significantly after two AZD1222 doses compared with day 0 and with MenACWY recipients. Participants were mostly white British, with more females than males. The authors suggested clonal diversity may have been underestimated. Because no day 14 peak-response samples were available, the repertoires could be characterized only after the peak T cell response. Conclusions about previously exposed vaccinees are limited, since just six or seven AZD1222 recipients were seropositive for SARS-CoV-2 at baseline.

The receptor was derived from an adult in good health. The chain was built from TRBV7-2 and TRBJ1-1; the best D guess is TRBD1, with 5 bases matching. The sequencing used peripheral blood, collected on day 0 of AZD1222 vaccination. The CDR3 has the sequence CASSFVQGTTEAFF. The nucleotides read TGTGCCAGCAGCTTTGTGCAGGGTACCACTGAAGCTTTCTTT.